The source of this T cell receptor beta chain is a study of blood T cell dynamics during melanoma immunotherapy. Study context: Patients with metastatic melanoma got pembrolizumab or nivolumab-ipilimumab as first-line care.

The repertoire was sequenced with immunoSEQ multiplex PCR; TCRdb's copy has only in-frame clones and lacks some. The sample shows about 11,000 clones, approximately 90% of them seen only once. Germline V lookup: CDR1 MGHDK, CDR2 SYGVNS. The CDR3 is 14 residues long. V was cut by 2 bases and J by 5 bases, with 12 bases left in between. Only one count was recorded for this clone. What it binds is unknown. General observations from the study: At W3, later disease-control patients showed bifurcated PBMC repertoire changes, unlike progressors.

Time point meaning: week 3, after first cycle of checkpoint inhibitor. One draw preceded checkpoint blockade; another followed its first cycle at week 3. The chain links TRBV25-1 to TRBJ1-1; D not resolved. The sequences come from blood, collected from a patient treated with checkpoint blockade. This receptor was obtained from a human donor with melanoma. The CDR3 sequence: CASSEGWLRTEAFF. In DNA form, the CDR3 reads TGTGCCAGCAGTGAAGGTTGGTTGAGAACTGAAGCTTTCTTT. The full variable domain, with the rest looked up from reference TRBV25-1 and TRBJ1-1, is EADIYQTPRYLVIGTGKKITLECSQTMGHDKMYWYQQDPGMELHLIHYSYGVNSTEKGDLSSESTVSRIRTEHFPLTLESARPSHTSQYLCASSEGWLRTEAFFGQGTRLTVV.